This TCR beta chain appears in the sequencing data of a study of regulatory T cells in long-lasting Graves disease (dated by TCRdb to about 2021). Regarding the research as a whole: Persistent Graves' disease was defined as antithyroid drug treatment for over 5 years with persistently positive TSH receptor autoantibodies. Persistent Graves' disease patients were compared with newly diagnosed Graves' disease patients by peripheral blood TCR sequencing and RNA sequencing. The study was registered as a clinical trial and conducted in China. TCR sequencing covered 13 persistent and around 20 newly diagnosed Graves' disease patients, approximately 33 samples in total. Antithyroid drugs had been taken for about 10.3 years on average by persistent Graves' disease patients in the clinical cohort.

Explained via the paper, the time point label denotes: persistent/refractory GD, antithyroid drugs over 5 years with positive TRAb. For both TCR sequencing and RNA sequencing, RNA was extracted from PBMCs using TRIzol. The diagnosis of Graves' disease was made according to American Thyroid Association guidelines. Patients for the study were recruited at an endocrinology department in Xi'an, China. From each patient, around 9 milliliters of peripheral blood was collected into an EDTA anticoagulant tube. Ficoll Paque Plus density gradient separation was used to isolate PBMCs, and no additional T cell sorting was done. An Agilent 2100 Bioanalyzer and agarose gel were used to check RNA quality, while a NanoDrop 2000 measured RNA concentration. Findings and caveats that apply to the study as a whole: Because the primary lesion, thyroid tissue, could not be accessed, the study looked at peripheral blood alone. Compared with newly diagnosed patients, patients with persistent Graves' disease had lower TCR Shannon entropy and fewer highly expanded clones, which suggests clonal expansion. A larger number of public clonotypes was shared among persistent patients (fewer than 3,000) than among newly diagnosed patients (roughly 1,000). Sequencing and analysis were limited to the TCR beta chain. Preferential use of TRBV28, TRBJ1-2 and TRBJ2-5 was observed in persistent disease, whereas TRBV20-1 and TRBJ2-1 were favored in newly diagnosed disease. The authors noted that the small sample size was a limitation that may lower accuracy.

The sample holds many counts of this clonotype. Its antigen is unknown. No base-level quality is on record; no much larger clone is a single base apart. CDR1 and CDR2 are drawn from the germline V gene: MDHEN, SYDVKM. For this chain, trimming is 1 base at the V end and 3 bases at the J end, and the number of junction bases without a gene match is 4. The CDR3 runs 16 amino acids, cysteine and phenylalanine included. Here the CDR3 DNA is all that survives: 48 bases in frame from base 1. The library relied on multiplex PCR. Sequenced on an Illumina HiSeq 4000. TCR beta libraries were built with iRepertoire HTBI primers and Arm-PCR amplification of CDR3 regions. Gel purification was performed on PCR products prior to sequencing. Per the source publication's procedure: Gene usage analysis of CDR3 amino acid clonotypes relied on the approximately 60 TRBV and 13 to 15 TRBJ segments identified across samples. COPE and FqMerger were used to merge filtered high-quality paired reads into contigs. BLAST was used to align contigs to the IMGT TRBV, TRBD and TRBJ reference genes, and CDR3 was defined following IMGT. Any clonotype with a frequency above 0.1% was classified as a highly expanded clone. Shannon entropy was used to measure repertoire diversity, and the Gini coefficient was used to measure V-J evenness. Clonotypes shared by more than one individual were considered public. The public reads were quality trimmed at Q25 with fastp and then assembled into clones with MiXCR by TCRdb, keeping productive beta chains. Each CDR3 protein gets just one entry, which takes the most common genes and DNA from the rows behind it. TCRdb's processing, not the authors' own work, is the source of the V and J calls. Recorded for this sample are approximately 400,000 distinct CDR3 sequences; 20% to 25% of them occurred a single time. In total, the top ten clones hold roughly a quarter of the sample.

Here the sequenced sample was peripheral blood mononuclear cells (PBMCs), taken when the disease was refractory, from a patient treated with antithyroid drugs. This TCR was sampled from a female donor with Graves disease. The rearrangement joined TRBV28 to TRBJ1-2; 11 bases in the junction line up with TRBD1. The CDR3 here reads CASSLSLGQGDYGYTF. The sequenced DNA is TGTGCCAGCAGTTTATCTCTGGGACAGGGGGACTATGGCTACACCTTC.